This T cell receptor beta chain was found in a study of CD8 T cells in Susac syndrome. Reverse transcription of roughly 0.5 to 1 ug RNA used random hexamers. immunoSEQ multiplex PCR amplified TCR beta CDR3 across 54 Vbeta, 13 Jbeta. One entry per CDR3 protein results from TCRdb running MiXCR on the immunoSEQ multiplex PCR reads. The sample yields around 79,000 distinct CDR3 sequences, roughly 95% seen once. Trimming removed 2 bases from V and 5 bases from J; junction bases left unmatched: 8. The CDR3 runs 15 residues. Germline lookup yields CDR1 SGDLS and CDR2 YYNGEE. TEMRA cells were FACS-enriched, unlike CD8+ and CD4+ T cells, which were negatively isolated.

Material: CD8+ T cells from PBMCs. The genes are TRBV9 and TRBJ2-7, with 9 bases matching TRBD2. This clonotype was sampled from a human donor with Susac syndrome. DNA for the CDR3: TGTGCCAGCAGCGTGAGCGGGGGGCCCCTTGACGAGCAGTACTTC. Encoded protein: CASSVSGGPLDEQYF.